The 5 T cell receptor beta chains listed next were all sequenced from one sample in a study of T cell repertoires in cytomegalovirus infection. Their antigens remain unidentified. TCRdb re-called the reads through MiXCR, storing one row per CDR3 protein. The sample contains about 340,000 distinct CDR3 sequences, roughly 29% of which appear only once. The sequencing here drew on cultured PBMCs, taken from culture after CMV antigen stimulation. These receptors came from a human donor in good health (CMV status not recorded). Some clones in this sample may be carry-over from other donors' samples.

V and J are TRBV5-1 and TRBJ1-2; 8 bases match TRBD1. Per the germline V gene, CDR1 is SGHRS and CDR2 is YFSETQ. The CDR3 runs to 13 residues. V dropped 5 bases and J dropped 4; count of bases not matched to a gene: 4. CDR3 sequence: CASSRDRGYGYTF. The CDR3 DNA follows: TGCGCCAGCAGTCGCGACAGGGGCTATGGCTACACCTTC.

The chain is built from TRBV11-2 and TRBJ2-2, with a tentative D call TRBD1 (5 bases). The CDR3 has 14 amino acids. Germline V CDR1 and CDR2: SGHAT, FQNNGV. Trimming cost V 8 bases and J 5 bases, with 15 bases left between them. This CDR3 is CASFRGARTGELFF. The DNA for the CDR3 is TGTGCCAGCTTTAGGGGCGCGAGGACCGGGGAGCTGTTTTTT.

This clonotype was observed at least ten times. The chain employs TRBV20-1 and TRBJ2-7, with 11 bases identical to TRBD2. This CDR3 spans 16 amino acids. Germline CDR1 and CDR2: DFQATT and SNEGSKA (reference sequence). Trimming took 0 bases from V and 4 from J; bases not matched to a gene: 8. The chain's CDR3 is CSARDTRLAGRYEQYF. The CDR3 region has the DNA TGCAGTGCTAGAGATACACGACTAGCGGGGCGGTACGAGCAGTACTTC.

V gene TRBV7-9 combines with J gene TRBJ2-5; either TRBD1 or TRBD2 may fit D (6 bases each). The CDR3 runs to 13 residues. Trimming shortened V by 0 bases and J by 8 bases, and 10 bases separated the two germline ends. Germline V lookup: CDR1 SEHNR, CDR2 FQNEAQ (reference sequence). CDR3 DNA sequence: TGTGCCAGCAGCTTAGCGGAGGGGGTAACCCAGTACTTC. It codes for CASSLAEGVTQYF.

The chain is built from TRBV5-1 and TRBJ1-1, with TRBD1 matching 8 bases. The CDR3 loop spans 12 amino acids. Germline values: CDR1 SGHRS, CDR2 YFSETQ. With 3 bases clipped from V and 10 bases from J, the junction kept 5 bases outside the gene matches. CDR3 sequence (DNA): TGCGCCAGCAGCTACGGACAGGGTATAGCTTTCTTT. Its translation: CASSYGQGIAFF.